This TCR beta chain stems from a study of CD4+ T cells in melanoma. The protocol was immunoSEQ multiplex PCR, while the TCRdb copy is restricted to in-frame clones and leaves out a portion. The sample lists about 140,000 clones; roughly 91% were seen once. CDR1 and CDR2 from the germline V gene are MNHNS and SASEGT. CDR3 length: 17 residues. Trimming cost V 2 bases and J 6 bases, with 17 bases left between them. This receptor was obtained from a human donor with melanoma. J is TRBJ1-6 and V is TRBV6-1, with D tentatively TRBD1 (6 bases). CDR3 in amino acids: CASSETVVGHRNSPLHF. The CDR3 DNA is TGTGCCAGCAGTGAAACGGTGGTGGGACACCGTAATTCACCCCTCCACTTT.